Below, 19 T cell receptor beta chains from the same sample are listed, as sequenced in a study of shared clonotypes between healthy human individuals. Libraries were prepared by immunoSEQ multiplex PCR; TCRdb keeps only in-frame clonotypes and omits some of them. The sample yields 600,000 to 750,000 clones, about nine tenths seen once. The sequenced sample consisted of memory CD8+ T cells from PBMCs. The sample's subset: CD45RO+ cells pooled with CCR7-negative TemRA cells. These TCRs come from a man between 18 and 29 years old in good health. Some clones in this sample may be carry-over from other donors' samples.

As DNA, the CDR3 is TGTGCCTGGAGTAATCGTGGACCGACCGTAGCGGGAGGCGTCTACGAGCAGTACTTC. Translating gives CAWSNRGPTVAGGVYEQYF. The V and J genes are TRBV30 and TRBJ2-7, with 10 bases lining up with TRBD2. Germline lookup yields CDR1 GTSNPN and CDR2 SVGIG (reference sequence). This CDR3 has 19 residues. Trimming took 2 bases from V and 3 from J; bases not matched to a gene: 19.

Of note for this clone: Within the sample, other DNA sequences also encode this same CDR3. V gene TRBV28 combines with J gene TRBJ2-1, with TRBD2 identical over 8 bases. Germline V lookup: CDR1 MDHEN, CDR2 SYDVKM. J was trimmed by 0 bases and V by 5 bases; bases with no gene match: 6. The CDR3 is made up of 16 amino acids. CDR3 region: CASSPLAGGSYNEQFF. The CDR3 DNA reads TGTGCCAGCAGTCCCCTAGCGGGCGGCTCCTACAATGAGCAGTTCTTC.

The chain employs TRBV27 and TRBJ2-7; D remains unclear. CDR1 is MNHEY and CDR2 is SMNVEV in the germline V gene (reference sequence). CDR3 size: 12 residues. Trimming cost V 5 bases and J 2 bases, with 7 bases left between them. DNA of the CDR3: TGTGCCAGCAGTCCAACTGCCTACGAGCAGTACTTC. Amino acids: CASSPTAYEQYF.

This clone was observed a few times. J is TRBJ1-2 and V is TRBV19; D ambiguous. V was trimmed by 9 bases and J by 5 bases, leaving 13 bases between them. Germline assignment: CDR1 LNHDA and CDR2 SQIVND (reference sequence). The CDR3 consists of 12 residues. The CDR3 spells CASFGAVYGYTF. CDR3 sequence (DNA): TGTGCCAGCTTCGGCGCAGTATATGGCTACACCTTC.

J is TRBJ1-1 and V is TRBV4-2; D not resolved. CDR1 is LGHNA, CDR2 YNFKEQ, per germline. V dropped 5 bases and J dropped 5 bases, with 12 bases sitting between them. The CDR3 spans 13 residues. The chain's CDR3 is CASSNPPATEAFF. CDR3 in DNA: TGTGCCAGCAGCAATCCACCAGCGACTGAAGCTTTCTTT.

In DNA, the CDR3 is TGCAGCGGGGGACAGGGGGCTACAAATGAGCAGTTCTTC. Protein product: CSGGQGATNEQFF. The chain has TRBV29-1 and TRBJ2-1; 12 bases line up with TRBD1. Germline V gene data show CDR1 as SQVTM and CDR2 as ANQGSEA. The J segment lost 7 bases and the V segment lost 7 bases, leaving 5 bases of the junction unmatched. The CDR3 length is 13 residues.

J is TRBJ2-7 and V is TRBV9; weak D call: TRBD2 (7 bases). In germline, CDR1 is SGDLS, CDR2 YYNGEE. This CDR3 comprises 15 residues. The germline V and J ends were trimmed by 4 bases and 3 bases, with 17 bases remaining between them. In DNA, the CDR3 is TGTGCCAGCAGCCCTGAGGGGGGGCGTCTCTACGAGCAGTACTTC. Translating gives CASSPEGGRLYEQYF.

This chain uses TRBV28 with TRBJ2-1; TRBD2 might be the D (6 bases). The germline V and J ends were trimmed by 6 bases and 8 bases, with 14 bases remaining between them. This CDR3 has 13 amino acids. The germline V gene has CDR1 MDHEN and CDR2 SYDVKM. Here the CDR3 reads CASRERGIYEQFF. In nucleotides, the CDR3 is TGTGCCAGCAGAGAACGGGGGATTTATGAGCAGTTCTTC.

This clone was seen once. The gene calls are TRBV7-8 and TRBJ1-5; 7 nucleotides agree with TRBD1. This CDR3 is 19 amino acids long. Germline V gene sequence: CDR1 SGHVS, CDR2 FQNEAQ. Trimming at V came to 5 bases and at J to 6 bases, leaving 22 bases not matched to a gene. CDR3 loop: CASSADRDRVVTVGQPQHF. The CDR3 bases are TGTGCCAGCAGCGCCGACCGGGACAGAGTTGTAACGGTCGGTCAGCCCCAGCATTTT. The full variable domain, rest sourced from reference TRBV7-8 and TRBJ1-5, is GAGVSQSPRYKVAKRGQDVALRCDPISGHVSLFWYQQALGQGPEFLTYFQNEAQLDKSGLPSDRFFAERPEGSVSTLKIQRTQQEDSAVYLCASSADRDRVVTVGQPQHFGDGTRLSIL.

In this sample, this clone turned up many times. J is TRBJ1-2 and V is TRBV15; tentatively, D is TRBD1 (5 bases). Germline CDR1 LNHNV, CDR2 YYDKDF (reference sequence). The CDR3 spans 18 residues. V was shortened by 0 bases and J by 6 bases, with 23 bases between the two germline ends. The CDR3 spells CATSRDLGGRLPPHGYTF. The CDR3 DNA follows: TGTGCCACCAGCAGAGATCTTGGGGGAAGATTACCACCCCATGGCTACACCTTC.

In this sample, this clone turned up once. The chain couples TRBV15 to TRBJ1-5; a possible D gene is TRBD1 (5 bases). This CDR3 contains 15 residues. V dropped 1 base and J dropped 7 bases, with 14 bases sitting between them. Germline CDR1 LNHNV, CDR2 YYDKDF (reference sequence). The CDR3, as DNA: TGTGCCACCAGCAGAGGGGGTCAGGGAGAACAGCCCCAGCATTTT. This gives the protein CATSRGGQGEQPQHF. Variable domain in full (rest from reference TRBV15 and TRBJ1-5): DAMVIQNPRYQVTQFGKPVTLSCSQTLNHNVMYWYQQKSSQAPKLLFHYYDKDFNNEADTPDNFQSRRPNTSFCFLDIRSPGLGDTAMYLCATSRGGQGEQPQHFGDGTRLSIL.

This clone was detected only once. The rearrangement links TRBV18 to TRBJ2-7, with D perhaps TRBD1 or TRBD2 (5 bases each). This CDR3 has 14 amino acids. CDR1 is KGHSH and CDR2 is LQKENI in the germline V gene. Trimming stripped 2 bases from V and 2 bases from J, with 10 bases between. CDR3 protein: CASSPAQGPYEQYF. As DNA, the CDR3 is TGTGCCAGCTCACCAGCCCAGGGACCCTACGAGCAGTACTTC.

This clone turned up a few times. The rearrangement joins TRBV27 to TRBJ1-5, with D unresolved. Trimming took 7 bases from V and 0 from J, leaving 13 bases between them. The germline gives CDR1 MNHEY, CDR2 SMNVEV (reference sequence). The CDR3 sequence is 15 residues long. CDR3: CASKRKVGSNQPQHF. Written as DNA, the CDR3 is TGTGCCAGCAAGAGAAAAGTTGGTAGCAATCAGCCCCAGCATTTT.

The chain uses TRBV4-3 and TRBJ2-5; 9 positions match TRBD2. In germline, CDR1 is LGHNA, CDR2 YSLEER. The CDR3 sequence is 18 residues long. Trimming at V came to 0 bases and at J to 4 bases, leaving 12 bases not matched to a gene. CDR3 sequence (DNA): TGCGCCAGCAGCCAAGATACTCTTATAGCGGGAGAGGGAGAGACCCAGTACTTC. Its translation is CASSQDTLIAGEGETQYF.

The V and J genes are TRBV6-1 and TRBJ2-7; 14 bases align to TRBD2. CDR1 and CDR2 from the germline V gene are MNHNS and SASEGT. CDR3 size: 18 residues. V lost 1 base, J lost 3 bases, and 8 bases stayed unmatched. This chain's CDR3 is CASSEEAPGTSGSYEQYF. CDR3 coding DNA: TGTGCCAGCAGTGAAGAGGCCCCCGGGACTAGCGGGAGCTACGAGCAGTACTTC.

The V and J genes are TRBV9 and TRBJ1-2, with a tentative D call TRBD1 (6 bases). V lost 3 bases to trimming and J lost 8 bases, with 20 bases between them. Germline values: CDR1 SGDLS, CDR2 YYNGEE. The CDR3 consists of 15 residues. In nucleotides, the CDR3 is TGTGCCAGCAGCGAGGTGTCAGGGGTTTTCGGCGGCTACACCTTC. This encodes CASSEVSGVFGGYTF.

V is TRBV6-6 and J is TRBJ2-7; 8 bases are a match to TRBD2. Germline values: CDR1 MNHNY, CDR2 SVGAGI (reference sequence). V was pared by 0 bases and J by 2 bases, with 3 bases of the junction left unmatched. CDR3 length: 15 residues. The CDR3 nucleotides are TGTGCCAGCAGTTACTCGACTAGCGCGACCTACGAGCAGTACTTC. This translates into CASSYSTSATYEQYF.

The gene calls are TRBV4-1 and TRBJ2-3, with 7 bases fitting TRBD1. The length of the CDR3 is 17 residues. Losses at the gene ends were 4 bases for V and 0 bases for J; bases not matched to a gene: 10. The germline V gene encodes CDR1 MGHRA and CDR2 YSYEKL. CDR3 bases: TGCGCCAGCAGCCCCCCCCTTGGACAGGCTAGCACAGATACGCAGTATTTT. Its protein product is CASSPPLGQASTDTQYF.

The rearrangement joins TRBV5-1 to TRBJ1-1; 7 nucleotides match TRBD1. V was pared by 1 base and J by 5 bases, with 8 bases of the junction left unmatched. Germline V gene lookup returns CDR1 SGHRS and CDR2 YFSETQ. CDR3 length: 15 amino acids. CDR3 sequence: CASSLYRARGTEAFF. For the CDR3, the DNA is TGCGCCAGCAGCTTGTACAGGGCCAGGGGGACTGAAGCTTTCTTT.